Presented here are 32 T cell receptor beta chains from one specimen sequenced in a study of T cells after posttransplantation cyclophosphamide. Some clones are missing from TCRdb's copy, which holds only in-frame ones; the method was immunoSEQ multiplex PCR. The top ten clones hold about 9.1% of a sample with about 19,000 clones, over 65% of them seen once. Sequenced material: memory CD4+ T cells sorted from blood. All receptors come from a man aged 25 to 40 in good health and a related stem cell transplant donor.

The gene calls are TRBV18 and TRBJ1-2; 9 nucleotides agree with TRBD1. Losses at the gene ends were 0 bases for V and 4 bases for J; bases not matched to a gene: 0. From germline, CDR1 is KGHSH and CDR2 LQKENI. The CDR3 is 14 amino acids. CDR3 protein: CASSPPGQGYGYTF. For the CDR3, the DNA is TGTGCCAGCTCACCACCGGGACAGGGCTATGGCTACACCTTC.

This rearrangement joins TRBV11-1 to TRBJ1-6; 7 bases map to TRBD1. The CDR3 loop spans 15 amino acids. V dropped 5 bases and J dropped 7; count of bases not matched to a gene: 8. Germline-derived CDR1 and CDR2 are SGHAT and FQDESV (reference sequence). The CDR3 sequence is CASSHGTEENSPLHF. CDR3 coding DNA: TGTGCCAGCAGCCACGGGACAGAGGAAAATTCACCCCTCCACTTT.

In this sample, this clone turned up a few times. The chain couples TRBV10-3 to TRBJ1-3; D remains ambiguous. From germline, CDR1 is ENHRY and CDR2 SYGVKD. The V end lost 3 bases, the J end lost 0 bases, and 6 bases lay between the germline ends. The CDR3 extends over 14 amino acids. This chain's CDR3 is CAISDSSSGNTIYF. In DNA, the CDR3 is TGTGCCATCAGTGATAGCAGCTCTGGAAACACCATATATTTT.

This sequence joins TRBV18 and TRBJ2-7; TRBD1 agrees at 7 bases. CDR1 and CDR2 from the germline V gene are KGHSH and LQKENI. The CDR3 runs 13 residues. The V segment lost 4 bases and the J segment 5 bases; nucleotides outside the gene matches: 5. The CDR3 sequence: CASSRTGDHEQYF. The CDR3, as DNA: TGTGCCAGCTCACGCACAGGGGACCACGAGCAGTACTTC.

This clone came up a few times. The chain employs TRBV7-2 and TRBJ2-3, with a tentative D call TRBD1 (7 bases). Germline CDR1 is SGHTA and CDR2 is FQGNSA. V lost 8 bases, J lost 4 bases, and 16 bases lay in between. The CDR3 has 14 amino acids. CDR3 DNA: TGTGCCAGCGCTACAGGGGAGGTGGCAGATACGCAGTATTTT. Residues: CASATGEVADTQYF.

This clone was seen only once. The chain uses TRBV7-9 and TRBJ1-6, with D tentatively TRBD1 (5 bases). Germline loops: CDR1 SEHNR, CDR2 FQNEAQ (reference sequence). This CDR3 has 16 amino acids. Between the trimmed V and J ends, which lost 0 bases and 6 bases, there was a span of 12 bases. CDR3 in DNA: TGTGCCAGCAGCTTAGCCGCGGGGCCTATTAATTCACCCCTCCACTTT. Translation gives CASSLAAGPINSPLHF.

The rearrangement uses TRBV9 and TRBJ1-3; D gene uncertain. With 0 bases removed from V and 0 bases from J, the gap between germline ends came to 4 bases. The V gene's germline CDR1 is SGDLS and CDR2 YYNGEE. The CDR3 totals 14 residues. The CDR3 sequence is CASSVDGSGNTIYF. The CDR3 nucleotides are TGTGCCAGCAGCGTAGACGGCTCTGGAAACACCATATATTTT.

The V call is TRBV28, the J call TRBJ1-2, with D possibly TRBD1 on 6 matching bases. This CDR3 contains 15 residues. V lost 6 bases to trimming and J lost 3 bases, with 17 bases between them. The germline CDR1 and CDR2 sequences are MDHEN and SYDVKM. The CDR3 protein is CASSPGDRYYYGYTF. As DNA, the CDR3 is TGTGCCAGCAGCCCCGGCGACAGGTACTACTATGGCTACACCTTC.

This clone was observed a few times. The rearrangement links TRBV7-9 to TRBJ1-6; TRBD1 aligns across 7 bases. The CDR3 runs 14 residues. Trimming removed 1 base from V and 8 bases from J; junction bases left unmatched: 2. Germline lookup yields CDR1 SEHNR and CDR2 FQNEAQ (reference sequence). The CDR3 here is CASSLEGAHSPLHF. CDR3 DNA: TGTGCCAGCAGCTTAGAGGGGGCGCATTCACCCCTCCACTTT.

This chain links TRBV2 with TRBJ1-1; the D gene is possibly TRBD1 (6 bases). V was clipped by 7 bases and J by 4 bases, with 13 bases between them. The germline gives CDR1 SNHLY, CDR2 FYNNEI. CDR3 length equals 13 residues. CDR3 sequence (DNA): TGTGCCAGCAACGACCCAGGGGCCACTGAAGCTTTCTTT. Amino acids: CASNDPGATEAFF.

The chain links TRBV9 to TRBJ2-5, with D possibly matching TRBD2 (7 bases). The CDR3 is 17 residues long. The V and J ends lost 3 bases and 1 base respectively, with 19 bases between them. In germline, CDR1 is SGDLS, CDR2 YYNGEE. The CDR3 here is CASSERGRGGVQETQYF. CDR3 DNA sequence: TGTGCCAGCAGCGAGCGCGGTAGGGGGGGGGTCCAAGAGACCCAGTACTTC.

This sequence joins TRBV5-4 and TRBJ2-5, with D possibly being TRBD2 (5 bases). Germline V CDR1 and CDR2: SGHNT, YYREEE (reference sequence). V was trimmed by 3 bases and J by 2 bases, leaving 11 bases between them. CDR3 length equals 14 residues. In nucleotides, the CDR3 is TGTGCCAGCAGCTACGAGGGTCCTCAAGAGACCCAGTACTTC. Translated: CASSYEGPQETQYF.

The chain recombines TRBV15 with TRBJ1-1; no definite D call. The germline gives CDR1 LNHNV, CDR2 YYDKDF (reference sequence). Trimming pared 0 bases from V and 4 bases from J, leaving 9 bases between. This CDR3 contains 14 residues. CDR3 amino acids: CATSRDPKVTEAFF. CDR3 in DNA: TGTGCCACCAGCAGAGATCCTAAAGTCACTGAAGCTTTCTTT.

V and J are TRBV5-1 and TRBJ2-2; 10 bases match TRBD2. This CDR3 contains 16 residues. Trimming removed 5 bases from V and 3 bases from J; junction bases left unmatched: 7. Germline CDR1 is SGHRS and CDR2 is YFSETQ. CDR3 protein: CASSRAGGPDTGELFF. The DNA for the CDR3 is TGCGCCAGCAGTCGAGCGGGGGGGCCCGACACCGGGGAGCTGTTTTTT.

The chain has TRBV5-4 and TRBJ2-1; TRBD1 is a possible D gene (6 bases). Trimming took off 0 bases at V and 6 bases at J, with 13 bases between the two ends. The CDR3 length is 15 residues. Germline V gene lookup returns CDR1 SGHNT and CDR2 YYREEE (reference sequence). The CDR3 DNA reads TGTGCCAGCAGCTTGGAAATTCTGGACAGCAATGAGCAGTTCTTC. This encodes CASSLEILDSNEQFF. Full variable domain (outside the CDR3, taken from reference TRBV5-4 and TRBJ2-1): ETGVTQSPTHLIKTRGQQVTLRCSSQSGHNTVSWYQQALGQGPQFIFQYYREEENGRGNFPPRFSGLQFPNYSSELNVNALELDDSALYLCASSLEILDSNEQFFGPGTRLTVL.

In this sample, this clone turned up a few times. CDR3 region: CATSREGTSNEQFF. CDR3 in DNA: TGTGCCACCAGCAGAGAGGGGACTAGCAATGAGCAGTTCTTC. The V gene is TRBV15, the J gene TRBJ2-1; 8 nucleotides match TRBD2. The V and J ends lost 0 bases and 6 bases, in that order; junction bases with no gene match: 1. CDR3 length equals 14 residues. Germline V CDR1 and CDR2: LNHNV, YYDKDF (reference sequence).

The chain links TRBV9 to TRBJ2-2; 8 nucleotides align to TRBD1. V shed 1 base, J shed 0 bases, and the junction held 2 bases outside the gene matches. The CDR3 length is 16 residues. Germline V CDR1 and CDR2: SGDLS, YYNGEE. Written as DNA, the CDR3 is TGTGCCAGCAGCGTATGGGACAGGCCGAACACCGGGGAGCTGTTTTTT. Its protein is CASSVWDRPNTGELFF.

J is TRBJ2-7 and V is TRBV5-4, with D possibly TRBD1 on 6 matching bases. Germline V CDR1 and CDR2: SGHNT, YYREEE (reference sequence). V was shortened by 2 bases and J by 4 bases, with 13 bases between the two germline ends. This CDR3 is 14 amino acids long. CDR3 region: CASSLVGGPYEQYF. The CDR3 region has the DNA TGTGCCAGCAGCTTAGTTGGGGGCCCGTACGAGCAGTACTTC.

The chain recombines TRBV6-5 with TRBJ1-1, with 7 bases that match TRBD1. From germline, CDR1 is MNHEY and CDR2 SVGAGI. The CDR3 consists of 14 residues. V lost 6 bases, J lost 7 bases, and 11 bases stayed unmatched. CDR3 protein: CASRRVDRVGEAFF. CDR3 nucleotides: TGTGCCAGCAGAAGAGTCGACAGGGTGGGTGAAGCTTTCTTT.

This chain links TRBV5-5 with TRBJ1-2; D is unclear. Trimming stripped 0 bases from V and 4 bases from J, with 4 bases between. Germline values: CDR1 SGHKS, CDR2 YYEKEE (reference sequence). This CDR3 has 12 amino acids. The chain's CDR3 is CASSLGAYGYTF. CDR3 in DNA: TGTGCCAGCAGCTTGGGGGCCTATGGCTACACCTTC.

The chain is built from TRBV4-3 and TRBJ2-1, with 9 bases fitting TRBD1. V shed 2 bases, J shed 6 bases, and the junction held 11 bases outside the gene matches. CDR3 length: 17 amino acids. Germline values: CDR1 LGHNA, CDR2 YSLEER. The CDR3 spells CASSQSTRDRVGNEQFF. DNA of the CDR3: TGCGCCAGCAGCCAAAGTACCCGGGACAGGGTGGGCAATGAGCAGTTCTTC.

This clone was detected a few times. The chain carries TRBV7-2 and TRBJ1-6; D perhaps matches TRBD1 (5 bases). This CDR3 region has 14 residues. Germline V lookup: CDR1 SGHTA, CDR2 FQGNSA. The V end was cut by 5 bases, the J end by 7 bases, with 12 bases between. CDR3 DNA sequence: TGTGCCAGCAGCCTGAACAGGTGGAATTCACCCCTCCACTTT. Amino acid sequence: CASSLNRWNSPLHF.

V and J are TRBV21-1 and TRBJ2-5; the table assigns TRBD1, which was not confirmed against the DNA. TRBV21-1 is tagged as a pseudogene. CDR3 length: 16 amino acids. CDR3 coding DNA: TGTGCCAGCAGCACAAATGAAGCTGGGCCTGGAGAGACCCAGTACTTC. This encodes CASSTNEAGPGETQYF.

This clone was counted only a few times. The genes are TRBV6-1 and TRBJ1-5, with TRBD1 identical over 7 bases. V shed 6 bases, J shed 3 bases, and the junction held 5 bases outside the gene matches. There are 14 residues in the CDR3. CDR1 is MNHNS, CDR2 SASEGT, per germline. DNA of the CDR3: TGTGCCAGCAGCACAGGGGCGCTCAATCAGCCCCAGCATTTT. Its protein product is CASSTGALNQPQHF.

The chain joins TRBV7-2 to TRBJ1-1; the D gene is possibly TRBD1 (6 bases). CDR1 and CDR2 (germline): SGHTA, FQGNSA. V was pared by 1 base and J by 4 bases, with 10 bases between. The CDR3 length is 14 residues. The chain's CDR3 is CASSLDTRGTEAFF. CDR3 DNA: TGTGCCAGCAGCTTAGATACCAGGGGCACTGAAGCTTTCTTT.

This chain joins TRBV21-1 and TRBJ2-1; the D call in the table, TRBD2, was not verified against the DNA. TRBV21-1 is termed a pseudogene. The CDR3 totals 13 residues. The CDR3 loop is CATGLRPDNEQFF. The CDR3, as DNA: TGTGCCACCGGACTCCGCCCCGACAATGAGCAGTTCTTC.

CDR3 sequence: CASSFGQRETQYF. The CDR3 DNA reads TGTGCCAGCAGTTTCGGACAGCGGGAGACCCAGTACTTC. The chain carries TRBV6-5 and TRBJ2-5; tentatively, D is TRBD1 (6 bases). CDR1 is MNHEY and CDR2 is SVGAGI in the germline V gene. Trimming stripped 4 bases from V and 5 bases from J, with 11 bases between. CDR3 length: 13 residues.

The chain recombines TRBV18 with TRBJ2-2, with a tentative D call TRBD2 (5 bases). This CDR3 is built from 15 residues. The germline CDR1 and CDR2 sequences are KGHSH and LQKENI. Trimming removed 1 base at V and 3 bases at J, with 9 bases between. This CDR3 is CASSPHPADTGELFF. The CDR3, as DNA: TGTGCCAGCTCACCACACCCAGCGGACACCGGGGAGCTGTTTTTT.

This chain joins TRBV7-9 and TRBJ1-2; 10 bases map to TRBD1. The CDR3 consists of 18 residues. Looked up from germline, CDR1 is SEHNR and CDR2 is FQNEAQ (reference sequence). With V trimmed by 4 bases and J by 2 bases, 13 bases remained unmatched. As DNA, the CDR3 is TGTGCCAGCAGCTGGCTGGGTTACTCGGGACAGGGGAACTATGGCTACACCTTC. It translates to CASSWLGYSGQGNYGYTF.

This chain connects TRBV5-4 to TRBJ2-5; 8 bases match TRBD2. Per germline, CDR1 SGHNT and CDR2 YYREEE (reference sequence). The CDR3 has 16 amino acids. V shed 0 bases, J shed 5 bases, and the junction held 9 bases outside the gene matches. CDR3 DNA sequence: TGTGCCAGCAGCTTGGCCCTTACGGGGGGGCCGGAGACCCAGTACTTC. Its protein product is CASSLALTGGPETQYF. Full variable domain (missing parts from reference TRBV5-4 and TRBJ2-5): ETGVTQSPTHLIKTRGQQVTLRCSSQSGHNTVSWYQQALGQGPQFIFQYYREEENGRGNFPPRFSGLQFPNYSSELNVNALELDDSALYLCASSLALTGGPETQYFGPGTRLLVL.

This clone was recorded once. The chain uses TRBV27 and TRBJ1-2; 8 bases line up with TRBD1. There are 12 residues in the CDR3. Germline trimming cut 4 bases from V and 8 bases from J; bases unmatched to any gene: 3. Germline values: CDR1 MNHEY, CDR2 SMNVEV (reference sequence). The CDR3 is CASSYAGGGYTF. The CDR3 region has the DNA TGTGCCAGCAGTTATGCAGGGGGCGGCTACACCTTC.

The chain employs TRBV6-1 and TRBJ1-2; perhaps TRBD1 as D (5 bases). There are 11 residues in the CDR3. V lost 7 bases and J lost 3, with 6 bases in between. The germline CDR1 and CDR2 sequences are MNHNS and SASEGT. The CDR3 coding sequence is TGTGCCAGCAAACAGGACTATGGCTACACCTTC. This translates into CASKQDYGYTF.